The present TCR beta chain was sequenced within a study of OX40 agonist ivuxolimab in advanced cancers. Describing the broader study: Ivuxolimab, which targeted the costimulatory receptor OX40 (CD134), was an agonistic, fully human IgG2 monoclonal antibody. Intravenous ivuxolimab was administered to patients every 2 weeks at six dose levels: 0.01, 0.1, 0.3, 1.5, 3 and 10 mg/kg. Of the approximately 54 patients in dose escalation, about 20 had hepatocellular carcinoma, approximately 15 had melanoma, 9 had renal cell carcinoma and 9 had head and neck cancer. The dose-escalation cohort was around 84% male with a mean age of about 60 years, ranging from roughly 23 to 90. Patients were allowed to have had prior anti-PD-1, anti-PD-L1 or anti-CTLA-4 therapy, and around 40% of the dose-escalation patients had previously received checkpoint inhibitors. Partial responses occurred in three dose-escalation patients: two with cutaneous melanoma and one with hepatocellular carcinoma. Peripheral TCRbeta sequencing was intended to test whether TCR sequence diversity was altered and clonal T-cell expansion was caused by ivuxolimab. The paper describes the monotherapy dose-escalation part (N = 52 patients) of the phase I trial of ivuxolimab.

Concerning this clone itself: Its specific antigen is unknown. Base qualities are not recorded, but no much larger clone differs from it by a single base.

Patients with a history of autoimmune disease or receiving systemic immunosuppression were excluded from the trial. Peripheral blood for TCR sequencing was drawn from every dose cohort at baseline, at cycle 4 day 1 and at cycle 7 day 1. The samples were drawn from a first-in-human, open-label, multicenter phase I dose-escalation trial of ivuxolimab. Adults with locally advanced or metastatic head and neck squamous cell, hepatocellular, melanoma or renal cell carcinoma were enrolled in the trial. CD4+ and CD8+ T cells were sorted separately from peripheral blood before TCR sequencing. For sequencing of the TCRbeta CDR3 region, genomic DNA was extracted from the sorted cells. The immunoSEQ Assay was used for sequencing of TCRbeta CDR3 regions. The table comes from immuneACCESS by way of TCRdb, which keeps in-frame sequences with V and J called. Part of the clones is missing from these tables; in studies checked, under half for an unresolved V gene and the rest for unknown reasons. The sample table contains about 19,000 clones; only one count was recorded for about 83% of them. Jointly, the top ten make up around 52% of the sample.

V loses 1 base at its end and J loses 7 bases; junction bases beyond the gene matches: 7. From the cysteine up to the phenylalanine, the CDR3 has a length of 15 residues. Just the 45-base CDR3 DNA is kept, in frame starting at base 1. For CDR1 and CDR2, the germline V gene lists SGHTA and FQGTGA. Results the study describes overall, beyond this receptor: Partial responders in the 0.1-3.0 mg/kg groups had among the lowest normalized peripheral clonal expansion, especially among CD8+ T cells. At doses of 0.1 to 3.0 mg/kg, clonal expansion of both CD4+ and CD8+ blood T cells was observed from baseline to week 6. On average, CD8+ T cells showed more expanded clones than CD4+ T cells after ivuxolimab. Low levels of normalized T-cell clonal expansion were also shown by some nonresponding patients. The antigen specificity of the clonally expanded peripheral T cells was not determined.

This clonotype was sampled from an adult with an advanced solid tumor such as melanoma, head and neck, liver or kidney cancer. The sequence joins TRBV7-3 to TRBJ1-1, with 9 bases matching TRBD1. The sequencing here drew on CD4+ or CD8+ T cells sorted from blood, taken in a trial of the OX40 agonist ivuxolimab. Here is the DNA: TGTGCCAGCAGCTTAATGGGACAGGGAAGGAGTGAAGCTTTCTTT. Its amino acids are CASSLMGQGRSEAFF.